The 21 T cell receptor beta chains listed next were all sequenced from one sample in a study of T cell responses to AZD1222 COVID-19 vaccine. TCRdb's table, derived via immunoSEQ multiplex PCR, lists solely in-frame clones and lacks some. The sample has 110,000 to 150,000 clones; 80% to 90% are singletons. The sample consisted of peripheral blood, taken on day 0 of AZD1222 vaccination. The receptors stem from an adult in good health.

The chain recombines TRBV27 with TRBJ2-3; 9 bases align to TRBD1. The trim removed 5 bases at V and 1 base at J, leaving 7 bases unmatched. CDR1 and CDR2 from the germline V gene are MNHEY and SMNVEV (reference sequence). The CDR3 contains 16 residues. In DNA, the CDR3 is TGTGCCAGCAGTAGACAGGGGGGCGGGGGCACAGATACGCAGTATTTT. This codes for CASSRQGGGGTDTQYF.

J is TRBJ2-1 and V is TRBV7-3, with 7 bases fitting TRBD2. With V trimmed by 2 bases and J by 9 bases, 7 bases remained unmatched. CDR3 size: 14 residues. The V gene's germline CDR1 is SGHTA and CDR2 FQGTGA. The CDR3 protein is CASSLRAGSGEQFF. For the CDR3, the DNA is TGTGCCAGCAGCTTACGAGCGGGGTCCGGTGAGCAGTTCTTC.

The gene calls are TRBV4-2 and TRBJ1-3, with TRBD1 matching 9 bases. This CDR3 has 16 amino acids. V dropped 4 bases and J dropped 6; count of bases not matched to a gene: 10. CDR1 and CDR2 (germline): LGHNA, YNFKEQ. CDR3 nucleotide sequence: TGTGCCAGCAGCCGACCTGGGACAGGGAGTTTAAACACCATATATTTT. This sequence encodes CASSRPGTGSLNTIYF.

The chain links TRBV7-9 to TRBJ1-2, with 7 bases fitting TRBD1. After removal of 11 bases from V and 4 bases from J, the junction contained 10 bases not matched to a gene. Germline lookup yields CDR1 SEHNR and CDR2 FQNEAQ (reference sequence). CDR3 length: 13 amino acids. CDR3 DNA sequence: TGTGCCGCGAGTAGGGGGCAAGGCTATGGCTACACCTTC. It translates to CAASRGQGYGYTF.

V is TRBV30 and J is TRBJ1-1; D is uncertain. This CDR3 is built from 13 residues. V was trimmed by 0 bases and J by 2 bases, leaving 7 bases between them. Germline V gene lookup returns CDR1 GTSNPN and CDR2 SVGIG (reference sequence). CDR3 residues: CAWSVRGNTEAFF. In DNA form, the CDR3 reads TGTGCCTGGAGTGTACGGGGAAACACTGAAGCTTTCTTT.

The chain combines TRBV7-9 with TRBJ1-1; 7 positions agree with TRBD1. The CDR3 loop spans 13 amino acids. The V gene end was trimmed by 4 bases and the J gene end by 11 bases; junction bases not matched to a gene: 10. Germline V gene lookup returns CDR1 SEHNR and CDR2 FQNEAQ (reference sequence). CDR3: CASSSQGVGPAFF. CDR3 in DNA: TGTGCCAGCAGCTCGCAGGGGGTTGGCCCCGCTTTCTTT.

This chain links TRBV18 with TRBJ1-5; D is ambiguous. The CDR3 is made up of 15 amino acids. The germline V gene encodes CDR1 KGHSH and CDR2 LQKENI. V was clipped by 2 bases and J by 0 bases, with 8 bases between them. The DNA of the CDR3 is TGTGCCAGCTCACCAGCCTACAATAGCAATCAGCCCCAGCATTTT. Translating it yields CASSPAYNSNQPQHF.

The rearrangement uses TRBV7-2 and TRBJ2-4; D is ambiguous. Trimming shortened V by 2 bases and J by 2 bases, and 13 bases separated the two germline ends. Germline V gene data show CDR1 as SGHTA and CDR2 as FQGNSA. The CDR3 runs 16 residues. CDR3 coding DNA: TGTGCCAGCAGCTTAAGGCGCTCGGGTACCAAAAACATTCAGTACTTC. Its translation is CASSLRRSGTKNIQYF.

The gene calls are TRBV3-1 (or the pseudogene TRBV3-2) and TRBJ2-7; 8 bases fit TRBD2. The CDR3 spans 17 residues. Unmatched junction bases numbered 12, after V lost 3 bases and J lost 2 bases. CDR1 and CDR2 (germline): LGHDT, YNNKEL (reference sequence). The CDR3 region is CASSHLSGTRNAYEQYF. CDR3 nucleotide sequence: TGTGCCAGCAGCCACCTTTCCGGGACTAGGAATGCCTACGAGCAGTACTTC.

The CDR3 sequence: CASSEQGAADTQYF. CDR3 nucleotides: TGTGCCAGCAGTGAGCAGGGGGCGGCAGATACGCAGTATTTT. This chain connects TRBV2 to TRBJ2-3; 8 bases map to TRBD1. The CDR3 covers 14 residues. The trim removed 3 bases at V and 4 bases at J, leaving 3 bases unmatched. Per germline, CDR1 SNHLY and CDR2 FYNNEI.

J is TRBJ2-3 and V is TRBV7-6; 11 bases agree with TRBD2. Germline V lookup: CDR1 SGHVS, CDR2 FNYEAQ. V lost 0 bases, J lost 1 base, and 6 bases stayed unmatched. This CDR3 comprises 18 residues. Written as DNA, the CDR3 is TGTGCCAGCAGCTTAGCGGCTCTAGCGGGGGGCCGCACAGATACGCAGTATTTT. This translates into CASSLAALAGGRTDTQYF.

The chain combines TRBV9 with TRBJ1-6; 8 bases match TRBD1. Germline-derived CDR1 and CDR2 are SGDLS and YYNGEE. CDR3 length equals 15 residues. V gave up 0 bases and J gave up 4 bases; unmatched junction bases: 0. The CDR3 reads CASSVGQGYNSPLHF. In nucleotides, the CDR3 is TGTGCCAGCAGCGTAGGACAGGGGTATAATTCACCCCTCCACTTT.

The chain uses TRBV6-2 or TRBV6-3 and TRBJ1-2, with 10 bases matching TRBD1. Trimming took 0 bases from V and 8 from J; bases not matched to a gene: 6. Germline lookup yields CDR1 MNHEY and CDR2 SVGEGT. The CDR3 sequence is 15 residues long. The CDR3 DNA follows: TGTGCCAGCAGTTACTCCGGGACAGGGGCTGGCGGCTACACCTTC. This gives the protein CASSYSGTGAGGYTF.

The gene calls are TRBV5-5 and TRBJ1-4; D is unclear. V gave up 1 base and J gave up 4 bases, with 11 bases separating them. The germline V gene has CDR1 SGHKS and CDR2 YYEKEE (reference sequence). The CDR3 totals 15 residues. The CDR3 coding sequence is TGTGCCAGCAGCTTGTGGGGAGCCCTTAATGAAAAACTGTTTTTT. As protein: CASSLWGALNEKLFF.

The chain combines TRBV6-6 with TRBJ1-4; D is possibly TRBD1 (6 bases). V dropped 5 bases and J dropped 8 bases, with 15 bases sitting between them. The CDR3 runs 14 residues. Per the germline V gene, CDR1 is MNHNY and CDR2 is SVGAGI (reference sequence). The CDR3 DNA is TGTGCCAGCAGTGCGGGGGCGAAGGGGGAAAAACTGTTTTTT. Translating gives CASSAGAKGEKLFF.

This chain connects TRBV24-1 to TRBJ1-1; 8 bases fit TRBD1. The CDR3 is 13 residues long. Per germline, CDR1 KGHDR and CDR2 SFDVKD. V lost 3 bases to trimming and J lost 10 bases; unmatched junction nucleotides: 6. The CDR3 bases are TGTGCCACCAGTGATGTGGGACAGGTTGGAGCTTTCTTT. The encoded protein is CATSDVGQVGAFF.

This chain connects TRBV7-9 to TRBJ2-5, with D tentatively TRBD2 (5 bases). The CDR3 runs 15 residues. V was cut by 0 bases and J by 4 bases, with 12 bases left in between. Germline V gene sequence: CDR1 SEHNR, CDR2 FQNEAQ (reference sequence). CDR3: CASSLARVAGETQYF. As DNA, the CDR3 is TGTGCCAGCAGCTTAGCTAGGGTCGCGGGAGAGACCCAGTACTTC.

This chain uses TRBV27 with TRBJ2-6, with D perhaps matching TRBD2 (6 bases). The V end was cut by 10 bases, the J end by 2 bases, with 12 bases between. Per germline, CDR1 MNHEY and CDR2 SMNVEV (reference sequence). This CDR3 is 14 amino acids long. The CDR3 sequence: CATKGGAGANVLTF. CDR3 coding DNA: TGTGCCACCAAGGGCGGGGCTGGGGCCAACGTCCTGACTTTC.

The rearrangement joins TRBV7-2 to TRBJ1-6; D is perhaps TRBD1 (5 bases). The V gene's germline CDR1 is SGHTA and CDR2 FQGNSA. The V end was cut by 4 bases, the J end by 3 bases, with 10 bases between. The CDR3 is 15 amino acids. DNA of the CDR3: TGTGCCAGCAGCTCCGGGGGTCTCTATAATTCACCCCTCCACTTT. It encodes CASSSGGLYNSPLHF.

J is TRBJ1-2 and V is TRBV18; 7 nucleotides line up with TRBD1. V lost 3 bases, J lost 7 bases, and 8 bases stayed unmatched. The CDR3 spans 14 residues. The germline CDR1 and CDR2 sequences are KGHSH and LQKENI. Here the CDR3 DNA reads TGTGCCAGCTCACCGTCCCAGGGGGAGGCTGGCTACACCTTC. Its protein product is CASSPSQGEAGYTF.

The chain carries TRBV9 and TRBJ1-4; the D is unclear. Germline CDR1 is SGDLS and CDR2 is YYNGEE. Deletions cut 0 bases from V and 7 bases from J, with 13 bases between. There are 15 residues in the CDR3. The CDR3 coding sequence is TGTGCCAGCAGCGTAGGGTTAGATACTGGTGAAAAACTGTTTTTT. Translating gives CASSVGLDTGEKLFF.